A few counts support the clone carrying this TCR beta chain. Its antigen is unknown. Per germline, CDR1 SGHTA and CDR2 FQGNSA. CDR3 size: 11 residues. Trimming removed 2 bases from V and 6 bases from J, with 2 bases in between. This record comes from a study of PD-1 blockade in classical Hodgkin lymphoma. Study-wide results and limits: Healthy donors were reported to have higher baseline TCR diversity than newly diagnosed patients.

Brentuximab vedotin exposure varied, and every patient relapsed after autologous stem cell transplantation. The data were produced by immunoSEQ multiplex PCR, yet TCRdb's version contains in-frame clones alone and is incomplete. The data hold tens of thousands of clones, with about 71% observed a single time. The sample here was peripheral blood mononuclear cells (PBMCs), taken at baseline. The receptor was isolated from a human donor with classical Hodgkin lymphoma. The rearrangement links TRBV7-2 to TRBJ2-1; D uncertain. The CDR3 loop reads CASSLINEQFF. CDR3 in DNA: TGTGCCAGCAGCTTAATCAATGAGCAGTTCTTC.